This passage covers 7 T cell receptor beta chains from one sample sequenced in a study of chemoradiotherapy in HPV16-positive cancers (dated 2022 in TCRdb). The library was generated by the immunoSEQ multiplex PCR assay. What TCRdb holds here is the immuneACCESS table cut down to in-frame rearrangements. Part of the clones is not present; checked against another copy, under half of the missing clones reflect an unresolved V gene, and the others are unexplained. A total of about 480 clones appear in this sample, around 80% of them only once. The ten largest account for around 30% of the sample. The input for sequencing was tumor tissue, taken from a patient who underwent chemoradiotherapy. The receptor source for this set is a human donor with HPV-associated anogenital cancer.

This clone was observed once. Here the CDR3 DNA reads TGTGCCAGCAGCCAACGGACTAGCGGGAGTCGGTTTGAGCAGTTCTTC. It encodes CASSQRTSGSRFEQFF. This chain uses TRBV7-9 with TRBJ2-1; the match to TRBD2 covers 13 bases. The V and J ends lost 5 bases and 9 bases, in that order; junction bases with no gene match: 10. This CDR3 comprises 16 residues. Germline V gives CDR1 SEHNR, CDR2 FQNEAQ (reference sequence).

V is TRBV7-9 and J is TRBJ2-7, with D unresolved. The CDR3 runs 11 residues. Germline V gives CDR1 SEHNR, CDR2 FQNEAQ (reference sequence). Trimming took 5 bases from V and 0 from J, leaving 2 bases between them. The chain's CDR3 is CASSTSYEQYF. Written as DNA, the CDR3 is TGTGCCAGCAGCACCTCCTACGAGCAGTACTTC.

CDR3 protein: CASSQDGGGGSYEQYF. DNA of the CDR3: TGTGCCAGCAGCCAAGATGGAGGGGGGGGCTCGTACGAGCAGTACTTC. The genes are TRBV4-2 and TRBJ2-7; weak D call: TRBD2 (7 bases). Germline V gene lookup returns CDR1 LGHNA and CDR2 YNFKEQ. The germline V and J ends were trimmed by 0 bases and 4 bases, with 16 bases remaining between them. This CDR3 region has 16 residues.

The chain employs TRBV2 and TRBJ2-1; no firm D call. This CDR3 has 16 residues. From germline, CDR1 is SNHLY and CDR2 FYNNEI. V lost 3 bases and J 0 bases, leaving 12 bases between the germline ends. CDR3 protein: CASSDIGRVSYNEQFF. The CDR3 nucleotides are TGTGCCAGCAGTGATATAGGAAGAGTCTCCTACAATGAGCAGTTCTTC.

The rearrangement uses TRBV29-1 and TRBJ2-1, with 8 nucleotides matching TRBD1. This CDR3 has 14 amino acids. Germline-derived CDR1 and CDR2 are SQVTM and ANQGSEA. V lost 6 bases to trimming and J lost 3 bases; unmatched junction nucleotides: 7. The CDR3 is CSVAMGQDYNEQFF. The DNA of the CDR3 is TGCAGCGTCGCCATGGGACAGGACTACAATGAGCAGTTCTTC.

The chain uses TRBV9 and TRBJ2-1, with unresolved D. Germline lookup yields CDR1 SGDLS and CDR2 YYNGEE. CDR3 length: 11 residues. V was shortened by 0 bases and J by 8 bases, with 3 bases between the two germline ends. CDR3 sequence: CASSVGYEQFF. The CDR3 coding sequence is TGTGCCAGCAGCGTAGGGTATGAGCAGTTCTTC. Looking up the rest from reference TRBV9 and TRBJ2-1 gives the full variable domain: DSGVTQTPKHLITATGQRVTLRCSPRSGDLSVYWYQQSLDQGLQFLIQYYNGEERAKGNILERFSAQQFPDLHSELNLSSLELGDSALYFCASSVGYEQFFGPGTRLTVL.

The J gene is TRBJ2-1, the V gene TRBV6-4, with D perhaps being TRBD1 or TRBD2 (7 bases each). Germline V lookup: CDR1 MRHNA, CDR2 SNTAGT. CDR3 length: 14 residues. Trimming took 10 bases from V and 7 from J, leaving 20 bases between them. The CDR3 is CATSGGAASNEQFF. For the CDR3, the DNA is TGTGCCACCTCAGGGGGGGCCGCAAGTAATGAGCAGTTCTTC.